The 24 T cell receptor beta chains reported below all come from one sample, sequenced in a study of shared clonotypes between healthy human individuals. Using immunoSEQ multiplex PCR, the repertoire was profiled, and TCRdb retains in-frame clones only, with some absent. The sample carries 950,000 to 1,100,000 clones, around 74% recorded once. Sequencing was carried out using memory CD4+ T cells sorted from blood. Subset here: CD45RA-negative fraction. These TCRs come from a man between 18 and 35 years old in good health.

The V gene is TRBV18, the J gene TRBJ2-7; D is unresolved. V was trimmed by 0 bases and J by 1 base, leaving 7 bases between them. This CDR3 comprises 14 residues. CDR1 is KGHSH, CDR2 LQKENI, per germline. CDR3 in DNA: TGTGCCAGCTCACCACCTCTTCCTTCCTACGAGCAGTACTTC. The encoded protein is CASSPPLPSYEQYF.

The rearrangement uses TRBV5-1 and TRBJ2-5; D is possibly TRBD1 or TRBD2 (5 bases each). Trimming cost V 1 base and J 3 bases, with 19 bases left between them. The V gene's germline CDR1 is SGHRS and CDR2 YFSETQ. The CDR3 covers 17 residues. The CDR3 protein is CASSLTWGSPREETQYF. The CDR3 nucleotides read TGCGCCAGCAGCTTGACGTGGGGGTCACCAAGGGAAGAGACCCAGTACTTC.

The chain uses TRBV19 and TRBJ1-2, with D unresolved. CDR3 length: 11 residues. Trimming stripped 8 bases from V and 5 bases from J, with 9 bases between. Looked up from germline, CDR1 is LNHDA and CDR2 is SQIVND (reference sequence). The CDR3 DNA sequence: TGTGCCAGTGGGTCCCCATATGGCTACACCTTC. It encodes CASGSPYGYTF.

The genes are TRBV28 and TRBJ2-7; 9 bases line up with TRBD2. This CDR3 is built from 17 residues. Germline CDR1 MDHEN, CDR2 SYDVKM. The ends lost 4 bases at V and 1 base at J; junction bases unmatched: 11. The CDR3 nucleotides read TGTGCCAGCAGTTCAATCAGGGGGAGCGGGGGGTCCTACGAGCAGTACTTC. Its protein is CASSSIRGSGGSYEQYF. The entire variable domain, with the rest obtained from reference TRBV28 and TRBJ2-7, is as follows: DVKVTQSSRYLVKRTGEKVFLECVQDMDHENMFWYRQDPGLGLRLIYFSYDVKMKEKGDIPEGYSVSREKKERFSLILESASTNQTSMYLCASSSIRGSGGSYEQYFGPGTRLTVT.

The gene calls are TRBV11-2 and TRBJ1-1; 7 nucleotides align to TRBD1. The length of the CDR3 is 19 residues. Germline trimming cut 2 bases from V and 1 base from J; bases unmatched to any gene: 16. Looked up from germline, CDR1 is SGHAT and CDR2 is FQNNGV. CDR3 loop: CASSLKGGPPRGQNTEAFF. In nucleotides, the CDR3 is TGTGCCAGCAGCTTAAAAGGGGGCCCTCCGCGGGGGCAGAACACTGAAGCTTTCTTT.

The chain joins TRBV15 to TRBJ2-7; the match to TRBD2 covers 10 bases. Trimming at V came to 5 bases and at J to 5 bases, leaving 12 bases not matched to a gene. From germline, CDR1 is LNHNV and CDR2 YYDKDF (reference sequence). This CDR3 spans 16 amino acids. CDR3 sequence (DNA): TGTGCCACCAGCCGAAGCGGGGGGGCCGGTATCAACGAGCAGTACTTC. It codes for CATSRSGGAGINEQYF. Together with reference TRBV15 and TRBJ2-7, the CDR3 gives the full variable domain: DAMVIQNPRYQVTQFGKPVTLSCSQTLNHNVMYWYQQKSSQAPKLLFHYYDKDFNNEADTPDNFQSRRPNTSFCFLDIRSPGLGDTAMYLCATSRSGGAGINEQYFGPGTRLTVT.

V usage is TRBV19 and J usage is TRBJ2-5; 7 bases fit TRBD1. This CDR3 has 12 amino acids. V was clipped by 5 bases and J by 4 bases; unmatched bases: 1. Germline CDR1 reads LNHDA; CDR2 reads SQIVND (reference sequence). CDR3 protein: CASSAGGETQYF. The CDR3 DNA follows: TGTGCCAGTAGTGCAGGGGGAGAGACCCAGTACTTC.

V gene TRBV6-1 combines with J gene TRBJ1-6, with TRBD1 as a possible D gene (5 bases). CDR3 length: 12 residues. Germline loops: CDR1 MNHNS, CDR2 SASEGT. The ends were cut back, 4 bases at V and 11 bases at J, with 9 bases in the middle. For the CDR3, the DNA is TGTGCCAGCAGTGTGGGGGACGCACCCCTCCACTTT. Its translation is CASSVGDAPLHF.

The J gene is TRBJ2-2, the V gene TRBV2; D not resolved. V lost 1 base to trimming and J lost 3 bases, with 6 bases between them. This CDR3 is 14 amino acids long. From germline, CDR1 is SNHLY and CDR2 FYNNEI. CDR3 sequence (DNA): TGTGCCAGCAGTGAAGTCGGATACACCGGGGAGCTGTTTTTT. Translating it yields CASSEVGYTGELFF.

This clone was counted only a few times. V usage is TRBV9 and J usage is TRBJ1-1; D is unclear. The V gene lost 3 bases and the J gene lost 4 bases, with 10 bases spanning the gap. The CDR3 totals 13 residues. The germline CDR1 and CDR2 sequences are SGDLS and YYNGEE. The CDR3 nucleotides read TGTGCCAGCAGCGGCGGCTTTGGCACTGAAGCTTTCTTT. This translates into CASSGGFGTEAFF.

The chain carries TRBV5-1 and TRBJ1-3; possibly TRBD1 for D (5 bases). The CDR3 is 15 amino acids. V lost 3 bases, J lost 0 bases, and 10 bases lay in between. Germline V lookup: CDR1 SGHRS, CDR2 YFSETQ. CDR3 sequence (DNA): TGCGCCAGCAGCTACGAGGGGAGCTCTGGAAACACCATATATTTT. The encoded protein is CASSYEGSSGNTIYF.

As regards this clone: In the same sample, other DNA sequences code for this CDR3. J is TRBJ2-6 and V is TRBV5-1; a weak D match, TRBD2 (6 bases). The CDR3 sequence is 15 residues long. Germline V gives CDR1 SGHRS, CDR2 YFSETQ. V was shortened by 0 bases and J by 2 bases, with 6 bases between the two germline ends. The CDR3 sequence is CASSLAGAGANVLTF. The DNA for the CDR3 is TGCGCCAGCAGCTTGGCGGGGGCTGGGGCCAACGTCCTGACTTTC.

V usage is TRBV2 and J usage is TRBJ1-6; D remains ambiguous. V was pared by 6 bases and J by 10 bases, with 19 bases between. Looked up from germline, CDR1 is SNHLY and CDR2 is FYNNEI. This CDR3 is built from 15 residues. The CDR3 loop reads CASSSPMPGRSPLHF. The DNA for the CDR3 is TGTGCCAGCAGCTCCCCGATGCCTGGGCGATCACCCCTCCACTTT.

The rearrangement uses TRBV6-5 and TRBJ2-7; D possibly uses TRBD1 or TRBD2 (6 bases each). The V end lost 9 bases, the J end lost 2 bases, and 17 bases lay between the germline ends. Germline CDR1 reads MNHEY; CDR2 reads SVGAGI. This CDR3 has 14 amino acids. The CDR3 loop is CASAAAGGPYEQYF. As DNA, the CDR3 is TGTGCCAGTGCGGCGGCCGGGGGCCCCTACGAGCAGTACTTC.

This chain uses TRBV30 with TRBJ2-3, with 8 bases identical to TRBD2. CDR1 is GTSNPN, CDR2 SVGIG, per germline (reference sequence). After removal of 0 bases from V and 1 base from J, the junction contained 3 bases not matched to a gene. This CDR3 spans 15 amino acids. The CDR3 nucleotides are TGTGCCTGGAGTGTACGTAGCGGGGGCACAGATACGCAGTATTTT. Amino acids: CAWSVRSGGTDTQYF.

CDR3 DNA sequence: TGTGCCAGCAGCTTGTCAGGACAGGGGCTAGCCTACGAGCAGTACTTC. Amino acid sequence: CASSLSGQGLAYEQYF. V and J are TRBV5-6 and TRBJ2-7; 9 nucleotides agree with TRBD1. Trimming took 1 base from V and 2 from J; bases not matched to a gene: 7. CDR3 length equals 16 residues. Germline-derived CDR1 and CDR2 are SGHDT and YYEEEE.

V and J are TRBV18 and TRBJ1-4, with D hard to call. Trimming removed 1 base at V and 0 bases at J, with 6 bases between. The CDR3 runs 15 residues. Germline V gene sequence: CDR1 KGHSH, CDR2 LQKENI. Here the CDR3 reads CASSPQPATNEKLFF. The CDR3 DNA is TGTGCCAGCTCACCACAGCCGGCAACTAATGAAAAACTGTTTTTT.

CDR3 protein: CASSRTAGDVTF. The CDR3 nucleotides read TGTGCCAGCAGTAGAACAGCCGGGGACGTCACCTTC. The rearrangement joins TRBV9 to TRBJ1-2, with a possible D match to TRBD1 (5 bases). The CDR3 is 12 residues long. V gave up 5 bases and J gave up 13 bases, with 18 bases separating them. CDR1 and CDR2 from the germline V gene are SGDLS and YYNGEE.

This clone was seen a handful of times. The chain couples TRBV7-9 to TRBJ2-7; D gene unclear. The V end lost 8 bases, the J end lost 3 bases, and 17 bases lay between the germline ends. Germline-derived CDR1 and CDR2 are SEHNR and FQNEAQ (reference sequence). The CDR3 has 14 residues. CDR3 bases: TGTGCCAGCTCTATTAGTAGGGCCGTCTACGAGCAGTACTTC. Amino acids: CASSISRAVYEQYF.

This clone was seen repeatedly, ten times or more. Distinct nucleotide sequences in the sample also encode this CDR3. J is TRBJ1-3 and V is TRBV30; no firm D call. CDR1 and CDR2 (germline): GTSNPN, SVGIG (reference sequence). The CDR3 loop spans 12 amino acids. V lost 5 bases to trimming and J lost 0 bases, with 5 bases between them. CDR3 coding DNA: TGTGCCTGGTCGGTCTCTGGAAACACCATATATTTT. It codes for CAWSVSGNTIYF.

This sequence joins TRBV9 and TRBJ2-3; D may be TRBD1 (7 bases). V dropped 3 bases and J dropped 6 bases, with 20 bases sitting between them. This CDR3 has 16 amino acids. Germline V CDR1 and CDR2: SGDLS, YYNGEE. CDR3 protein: CASSAGGGQSSDTQYF. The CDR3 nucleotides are TGTGCCAGCAGCGCCGGAGGGGGACAGTCTAGCGATACGCAGTATTTT. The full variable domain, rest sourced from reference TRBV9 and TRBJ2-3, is DSGVTQTPKHLITATGQRVTLRCSPRSGDLSVYWYQQSLDQGLQFLIQYYNGEERAKGNILERFSAQQFPDLHSELNLSSLELGDSALYFCASSAGGGQSSDTQYFGPGTRLTVL.

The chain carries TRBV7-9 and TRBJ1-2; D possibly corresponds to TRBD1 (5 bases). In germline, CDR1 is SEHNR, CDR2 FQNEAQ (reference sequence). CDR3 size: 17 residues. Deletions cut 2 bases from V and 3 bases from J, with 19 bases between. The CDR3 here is CASSLQTSGNPDYGYTF. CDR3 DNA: TGTGCCAGCAGCTTACAAACTTCAGGGAACCCAGACTATGGCTACACCTTC.

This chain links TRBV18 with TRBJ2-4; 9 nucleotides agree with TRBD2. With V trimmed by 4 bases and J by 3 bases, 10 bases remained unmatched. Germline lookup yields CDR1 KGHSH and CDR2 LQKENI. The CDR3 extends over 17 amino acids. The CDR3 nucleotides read TGTGCCAGCTCACGGGTAGCGGGAGAAGAGGTCAAAAACATTCAGTACTTC. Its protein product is CASSRVAGEEVKNIQYF.

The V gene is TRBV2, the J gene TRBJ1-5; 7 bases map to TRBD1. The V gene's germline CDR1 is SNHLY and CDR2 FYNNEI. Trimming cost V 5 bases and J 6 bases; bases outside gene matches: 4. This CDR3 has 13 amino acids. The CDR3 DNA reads TGTGCCAGCAGTCGACAGGGAGGTCAGCCCCAGCATTTT. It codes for CASSRQGGQPQHF.